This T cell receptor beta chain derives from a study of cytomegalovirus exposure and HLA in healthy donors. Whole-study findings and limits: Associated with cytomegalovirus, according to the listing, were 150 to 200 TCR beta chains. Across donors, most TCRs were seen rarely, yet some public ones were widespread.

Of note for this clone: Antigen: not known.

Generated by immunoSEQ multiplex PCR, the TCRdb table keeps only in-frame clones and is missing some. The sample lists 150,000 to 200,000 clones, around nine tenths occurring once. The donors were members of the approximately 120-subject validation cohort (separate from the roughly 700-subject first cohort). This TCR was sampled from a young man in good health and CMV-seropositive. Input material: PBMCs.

The CDR3 nucleotides read TGCGCCAGCAGCCGACAGGTCGGATCTGGAAACACCATATATTTT. Translating it yields CASSRQVGSGNTIYF. V usage is TRBV4-1 and J usage is TRBJ1-3; D is possibly TRBD1 (6 bases). Germline CDR1 and CDR2: MGHRA and YSYEKL. Trimming removed 4 bases at V and 1 base at J, with 11 bases between. The CDR3 extends over 15 amino acids.